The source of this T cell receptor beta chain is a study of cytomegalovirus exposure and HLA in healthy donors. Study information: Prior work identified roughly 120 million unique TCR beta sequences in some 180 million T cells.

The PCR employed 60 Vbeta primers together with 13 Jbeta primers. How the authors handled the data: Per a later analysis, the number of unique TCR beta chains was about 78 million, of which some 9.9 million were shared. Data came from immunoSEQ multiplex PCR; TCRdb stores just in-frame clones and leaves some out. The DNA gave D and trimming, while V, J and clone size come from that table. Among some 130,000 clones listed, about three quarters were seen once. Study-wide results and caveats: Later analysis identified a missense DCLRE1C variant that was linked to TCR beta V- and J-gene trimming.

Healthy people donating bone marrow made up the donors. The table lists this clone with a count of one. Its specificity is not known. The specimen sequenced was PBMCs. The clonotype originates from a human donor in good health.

CDR3 DNA: TGTGCCAGCAGCTTAGTATTGCAGGAGGGTGGCTACACCTTC. This gives the protein CASSLVLQEGGYTF. J is TRBJ1-2 and V is TRBV11-2; D unresolved. Germline V CDR1 and CDR2: SGHAT, FQNNGV. The CDR3 contains 14 residues. The ends were cut back, 1 base at V and 7 bases at J, with 13 bases in the middle.